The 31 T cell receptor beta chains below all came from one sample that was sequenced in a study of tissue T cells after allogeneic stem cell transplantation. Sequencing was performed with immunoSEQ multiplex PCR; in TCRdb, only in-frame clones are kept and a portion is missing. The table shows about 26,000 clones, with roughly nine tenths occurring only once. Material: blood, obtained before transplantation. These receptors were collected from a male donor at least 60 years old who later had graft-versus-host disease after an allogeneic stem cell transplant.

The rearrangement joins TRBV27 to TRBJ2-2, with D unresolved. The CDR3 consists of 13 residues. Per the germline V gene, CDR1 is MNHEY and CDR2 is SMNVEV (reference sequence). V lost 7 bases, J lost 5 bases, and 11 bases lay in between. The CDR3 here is CASTSSRTGELFF. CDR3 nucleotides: TGTGCCAGCACTTCCTCGAGGACCGGGGAGCTGTTTTTT.

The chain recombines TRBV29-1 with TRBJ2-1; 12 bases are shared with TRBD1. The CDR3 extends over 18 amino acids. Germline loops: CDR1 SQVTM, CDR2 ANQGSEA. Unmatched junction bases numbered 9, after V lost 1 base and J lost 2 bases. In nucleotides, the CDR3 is TGCAGCGTTGAAGGTGGGACAGGGGGCGAATGGACCTACAATGAGCAGTTCTTC. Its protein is CSVEGGTGGEWTYNEQFF.

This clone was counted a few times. The CDR3 is CASSLRGRDIQYF. The DNA for the CDR3 is TGTGCCAGCAGCTTACGGGGACGAGACATTCAGTACTTC. The chain has TRBV7-9 and TRBJ2-4, with D perhaps matching TRBD1 or TRBD2 (5 bases each). The CDR3 has 13 residues. CDR1 is SEHNR, CDR2 FQNEAQ, per germline (reference sequence). The V and J ends lost 2 bases and 8 bases respectively, with 10 bases between them.

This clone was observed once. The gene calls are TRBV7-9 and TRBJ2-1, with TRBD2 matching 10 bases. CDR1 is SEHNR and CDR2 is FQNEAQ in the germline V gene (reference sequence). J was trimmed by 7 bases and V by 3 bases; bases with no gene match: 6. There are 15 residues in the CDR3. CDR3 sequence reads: CASSFSSGRINEQFF. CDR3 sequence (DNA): TGTGCCAGCAGCTTCTCTAGCGGGAGAATTAATGAGCAGTTCTTC.

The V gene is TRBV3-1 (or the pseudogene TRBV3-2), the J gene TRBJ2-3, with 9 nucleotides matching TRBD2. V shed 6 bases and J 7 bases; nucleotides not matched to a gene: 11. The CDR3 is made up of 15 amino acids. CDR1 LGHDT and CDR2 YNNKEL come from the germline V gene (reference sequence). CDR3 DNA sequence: TGTGCCAGCAGGCCCCGCAGCGGGAGGCCACATACGCAGTATTTT. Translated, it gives CASRPRSGRPHTQYF.

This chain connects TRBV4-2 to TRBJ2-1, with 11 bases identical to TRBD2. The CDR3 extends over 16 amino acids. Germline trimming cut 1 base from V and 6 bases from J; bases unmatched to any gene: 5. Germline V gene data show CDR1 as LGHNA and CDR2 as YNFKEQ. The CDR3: CASSQVTGLAANEQFF. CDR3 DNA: TGTGCCAGCAGCCAAGTCACGGGACTAGCGGCCAATGAGCAGTTCTTC.

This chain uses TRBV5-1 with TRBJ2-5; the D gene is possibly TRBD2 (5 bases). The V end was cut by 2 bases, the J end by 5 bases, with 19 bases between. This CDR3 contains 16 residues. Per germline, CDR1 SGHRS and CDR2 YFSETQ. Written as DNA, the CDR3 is TGCGCCAGCAGCTTCGGACTCCTAAAGGGTACGGAGACCCAGTACTTC. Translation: CASSFGLLKGTETQYF.

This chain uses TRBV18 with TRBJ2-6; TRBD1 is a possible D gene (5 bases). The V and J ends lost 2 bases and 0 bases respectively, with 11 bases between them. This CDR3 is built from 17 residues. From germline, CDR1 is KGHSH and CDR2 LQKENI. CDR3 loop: CASSPRGSLSGANVLTF. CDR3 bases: TGTGCCAGCTCACCAAGGGGTAGCCTCTCTGGGGCCAACGTCCTGACTTTC. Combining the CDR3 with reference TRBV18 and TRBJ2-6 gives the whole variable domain NAGVMQNPRHLVRRRGQEARLRCSPMKGHSHVYWYRQLPEEGLKFMVYLQKENIIDESGMPKERFSAEFPKEGPSILRIQQVVRGDSAAYFCASSPRGSLSGANVLTFGAGSRLTVL.

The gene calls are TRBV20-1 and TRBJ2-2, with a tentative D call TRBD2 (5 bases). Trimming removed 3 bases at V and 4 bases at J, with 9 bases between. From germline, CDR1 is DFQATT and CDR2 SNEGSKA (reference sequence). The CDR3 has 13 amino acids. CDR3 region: CSASDGGTGELFF. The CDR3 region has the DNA TGCAGTGCTAGTGACGGAGGCACCGGGGAGCTGTTTTTT.

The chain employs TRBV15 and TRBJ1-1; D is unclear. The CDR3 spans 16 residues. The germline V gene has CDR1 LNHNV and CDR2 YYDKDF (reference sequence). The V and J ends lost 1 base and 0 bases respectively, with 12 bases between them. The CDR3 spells CATSRGRGRVNTEAFF. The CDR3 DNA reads TGTGCCACCAGCAGAGGAAGAGGCCGGGTGAACACTGAAGCTTTCTTT. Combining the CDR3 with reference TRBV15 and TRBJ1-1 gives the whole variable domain DAMVIQNPRYQVTQFGKPVTLSCSQTLNHNVMYWYQQKSSQAPKLLFHYYDKDFNNEADTPDNFQSRRPNTSFCFLDIRSPGLGDTAMYLCATSRGRGRVNTEAFFGQGTRLTVV.

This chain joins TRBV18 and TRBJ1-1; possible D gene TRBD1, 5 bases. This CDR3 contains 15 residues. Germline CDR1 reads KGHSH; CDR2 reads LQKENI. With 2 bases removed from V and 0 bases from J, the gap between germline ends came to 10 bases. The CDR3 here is CASSPRGEMNTEAFF. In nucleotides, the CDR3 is TGTGCCAGCTCACCAAGAGGGGAAATGAACACTGAAGCTTTCTTT.

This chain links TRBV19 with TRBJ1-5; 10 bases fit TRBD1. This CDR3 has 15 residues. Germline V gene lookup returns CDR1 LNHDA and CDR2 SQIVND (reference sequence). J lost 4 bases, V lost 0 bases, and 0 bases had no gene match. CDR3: CASSIEGQGNQPQHF. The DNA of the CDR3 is TGTGCCAGTAGTATAGAGGGACAGGGGAATCAGCCCCAGCATTTT.

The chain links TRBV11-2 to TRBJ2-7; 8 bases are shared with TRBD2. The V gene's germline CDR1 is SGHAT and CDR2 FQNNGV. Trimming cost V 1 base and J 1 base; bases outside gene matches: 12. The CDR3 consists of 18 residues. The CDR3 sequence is CASSLALAGTKGSYEQYF. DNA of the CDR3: TGTGCCAGCAGCTTAGCGTTAGCGGGGACAAAGGGGTCCTACGAGCAGTACTTC.

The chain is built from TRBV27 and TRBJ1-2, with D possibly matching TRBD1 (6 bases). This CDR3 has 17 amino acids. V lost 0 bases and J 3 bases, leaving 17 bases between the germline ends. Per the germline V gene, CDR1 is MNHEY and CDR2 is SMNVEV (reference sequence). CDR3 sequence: CASSLSHSGASHYGYTF. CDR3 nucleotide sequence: TGTGCCAGCAGTTTATCCCATTCGGGGGCTTCCCACTATGGCTACACCTTC.

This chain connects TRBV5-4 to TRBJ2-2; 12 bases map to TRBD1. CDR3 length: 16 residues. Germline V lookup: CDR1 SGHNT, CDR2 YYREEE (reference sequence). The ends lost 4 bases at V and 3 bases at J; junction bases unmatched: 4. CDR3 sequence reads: CASSPGTGGDTGELFF. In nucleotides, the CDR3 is TGTGCCAGCAGCCCAGGGACAGGGGGCGACACCGGGGAGCTGTTTTTT.

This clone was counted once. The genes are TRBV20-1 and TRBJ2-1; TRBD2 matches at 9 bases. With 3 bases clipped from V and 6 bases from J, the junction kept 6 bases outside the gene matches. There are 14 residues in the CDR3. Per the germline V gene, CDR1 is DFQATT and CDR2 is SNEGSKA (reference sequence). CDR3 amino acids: CSASSGRRSNEQFF. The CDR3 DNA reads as TGCAGTGCTAGTAGCGGGAGACGGTCCAATGAGCAGTTCTTC.

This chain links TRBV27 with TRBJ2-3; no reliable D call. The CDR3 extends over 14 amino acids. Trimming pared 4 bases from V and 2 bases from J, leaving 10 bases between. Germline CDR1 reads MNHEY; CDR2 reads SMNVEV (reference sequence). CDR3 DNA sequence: TGTGCCAGCAGTTCCGTCCACCTCACAGATACGCAGTATTTT. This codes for CASSSVHLTDTQYF.

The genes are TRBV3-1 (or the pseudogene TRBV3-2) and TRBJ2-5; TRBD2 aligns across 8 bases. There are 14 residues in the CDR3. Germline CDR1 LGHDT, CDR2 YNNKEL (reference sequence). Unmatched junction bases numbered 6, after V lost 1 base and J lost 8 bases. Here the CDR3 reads CASSQAAGDLTQYF. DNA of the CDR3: TGTGCCAGCAGCCAAGCAGCGGGGGACTTAACCCAGTACTTC.

The CDR3 loop reads CASSYSLAGADTQYF. In DNA form, the CDR3 reads TGTGCCAGCAGTTACTCCTTAGCGGGGGCAGATACGCAGTATTTT. The chain recombines TRBV6-5 with TRBJ2-3, with 9 nucleotides matching TRBD2. Looked up from germline, CDR1 is MNHEY and CDR2 is SVGAGI. The CDR3 covers 15 residues. Trimming at V came to 0 bases and at J to 4 bases, leaving 2 bases not matched to a gene.

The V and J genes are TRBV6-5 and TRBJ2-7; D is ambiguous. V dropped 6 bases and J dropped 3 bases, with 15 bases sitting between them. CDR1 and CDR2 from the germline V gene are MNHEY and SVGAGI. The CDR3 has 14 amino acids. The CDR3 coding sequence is TGTGCCAGCAGAAGAAGTTCGAGTATCTACGAGCAGTACTTC. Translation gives CASRRSSSIYEQYF.

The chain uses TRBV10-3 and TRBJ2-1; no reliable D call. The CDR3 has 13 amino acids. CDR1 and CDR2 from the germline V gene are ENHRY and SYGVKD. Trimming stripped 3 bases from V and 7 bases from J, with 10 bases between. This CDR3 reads CAISDRLENEQFF. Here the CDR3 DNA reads TGTGCCATCAGTGATCGACTGGAAAATGAGCAGTTCTTC.

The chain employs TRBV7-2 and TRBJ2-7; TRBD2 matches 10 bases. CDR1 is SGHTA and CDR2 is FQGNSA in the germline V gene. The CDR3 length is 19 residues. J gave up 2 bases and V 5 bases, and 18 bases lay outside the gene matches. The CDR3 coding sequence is TGTGCCAGCAGCCGCCCCAAACTAGCGGGGAAGGGAGGGGCCTACGAGCAGTACTTC. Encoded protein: CASSRPKLAGKGGAYEQYF. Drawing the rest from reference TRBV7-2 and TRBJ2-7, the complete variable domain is GAGVSQSPSNKVTEKGKDVELRCDPISGHTALYWYRQSLGQGLEFLIYFQGNSAPDKSGLPSDRFSAERTGGSVSTLTIQRTQQEDSAVYLCASSRPKLAGKGGAYEQYFGPGTRLTVT.

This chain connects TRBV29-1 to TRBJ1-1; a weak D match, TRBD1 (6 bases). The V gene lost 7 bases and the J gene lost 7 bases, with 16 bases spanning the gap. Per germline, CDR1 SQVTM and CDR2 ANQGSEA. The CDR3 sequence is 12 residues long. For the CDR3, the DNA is TGCAGCGCCCCCCGGGGGCAGGGTGAAGCTTTCTTT. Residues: CSAPRGQGEAFF. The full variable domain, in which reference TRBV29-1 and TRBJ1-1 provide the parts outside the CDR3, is SAVISQKPSRDICQRGTSLTIQCQVDSQVTMMFWYRQQPGQSLTLIATANQGSEATYESGFVIDKFPISRPNLTFSTLTVSNMSPEDSSIYLCSAPRGQGEAFFGQGTRLTVV.

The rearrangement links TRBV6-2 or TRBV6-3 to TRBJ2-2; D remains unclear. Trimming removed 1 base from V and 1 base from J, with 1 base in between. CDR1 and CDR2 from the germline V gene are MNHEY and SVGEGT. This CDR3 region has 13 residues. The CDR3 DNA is TGTGCCAGCAGTTACTTGAACACCGGGGAGCTGTTTTTT. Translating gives CASSYLNTGELFF.

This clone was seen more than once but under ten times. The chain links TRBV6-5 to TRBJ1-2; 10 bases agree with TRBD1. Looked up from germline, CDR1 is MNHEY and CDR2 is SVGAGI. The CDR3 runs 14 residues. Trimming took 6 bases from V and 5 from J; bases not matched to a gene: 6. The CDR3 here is CASRRGTGVYGYTF. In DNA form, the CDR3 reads TGTGCCAGCAGACGCGGGACAGGGGTATATGGCTACACCTTC.

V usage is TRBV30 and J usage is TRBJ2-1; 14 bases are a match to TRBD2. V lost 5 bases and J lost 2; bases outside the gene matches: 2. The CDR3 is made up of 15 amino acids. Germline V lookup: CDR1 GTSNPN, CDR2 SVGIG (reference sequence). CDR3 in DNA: TGTGCCTGGGGGACTAGCGGGGGACCCTACAATGAGCAGTTCTTC. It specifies CAWGTSGGPYNEQFF.

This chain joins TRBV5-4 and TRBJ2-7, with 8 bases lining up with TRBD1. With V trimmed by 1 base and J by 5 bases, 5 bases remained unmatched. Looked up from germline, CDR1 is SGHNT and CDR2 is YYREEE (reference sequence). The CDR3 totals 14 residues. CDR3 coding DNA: TGTGCCAGCAGCTTGAAAGTGGACAGGGACGAGCAGTACTTC. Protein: CASSLKVDRDEQYF.

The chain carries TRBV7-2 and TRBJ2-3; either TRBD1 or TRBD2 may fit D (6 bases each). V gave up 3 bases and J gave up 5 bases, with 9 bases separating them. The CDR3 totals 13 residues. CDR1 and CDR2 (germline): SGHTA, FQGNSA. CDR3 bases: TGTGCCAGCAGCTTTAGGGGGGAAGATACGCAGTATTTT. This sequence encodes CASSFRGEDTQYF.

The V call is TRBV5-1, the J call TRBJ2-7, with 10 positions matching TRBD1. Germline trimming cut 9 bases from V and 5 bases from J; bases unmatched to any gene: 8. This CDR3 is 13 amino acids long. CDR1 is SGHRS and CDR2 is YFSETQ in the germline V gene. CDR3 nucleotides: TGCGCCAACAAGGGACAGGGGACACACGAGCAGTACTTC. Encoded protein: CANKGQGTHEQYF.

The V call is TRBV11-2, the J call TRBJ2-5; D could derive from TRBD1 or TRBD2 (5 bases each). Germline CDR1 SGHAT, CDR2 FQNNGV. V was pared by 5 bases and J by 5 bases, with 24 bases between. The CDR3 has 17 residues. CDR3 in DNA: TGTGCCAGCAGCAAGGGGAGTGTTCGGGCCAACATGGAGACCCAGTACTTC. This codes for CASSKGSVRANMETQYF.

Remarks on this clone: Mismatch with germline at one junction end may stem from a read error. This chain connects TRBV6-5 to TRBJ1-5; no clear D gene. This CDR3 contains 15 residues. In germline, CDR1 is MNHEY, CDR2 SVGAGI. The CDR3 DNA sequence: TGTGCAAGCAGCCCAAACCGGGAAAGGGAACAGCCCCAGCATTTT. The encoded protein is CASSPNREREQPQHF.